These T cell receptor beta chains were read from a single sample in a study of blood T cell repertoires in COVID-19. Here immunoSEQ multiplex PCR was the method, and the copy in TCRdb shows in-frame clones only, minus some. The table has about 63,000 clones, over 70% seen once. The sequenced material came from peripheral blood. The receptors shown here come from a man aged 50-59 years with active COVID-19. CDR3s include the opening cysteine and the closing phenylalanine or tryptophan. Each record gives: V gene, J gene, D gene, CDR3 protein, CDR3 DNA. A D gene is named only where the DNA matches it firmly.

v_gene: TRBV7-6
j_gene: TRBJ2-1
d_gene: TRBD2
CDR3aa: CASSLESGRAGNEQFF
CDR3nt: TGTGCCAGCAGCTTAGAAAGCGGGAGGGCCGGCAATGAGCAGTTCTTC

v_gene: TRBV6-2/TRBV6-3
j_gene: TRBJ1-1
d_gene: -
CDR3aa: CASSYNMNTEAFF
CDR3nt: TGTGCCAGCAGTTACAATATGAACACTGAAGCTTTCTTT

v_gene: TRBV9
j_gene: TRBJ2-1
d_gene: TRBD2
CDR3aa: CASSTSGRADNEQFF
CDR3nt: TGTGCCAGCAGCACTAGCGGGAGGGCTGACAATGAGCAGTTCTTC

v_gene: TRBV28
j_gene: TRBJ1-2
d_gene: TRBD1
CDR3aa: CASSGLDRGYGYTF
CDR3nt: TGTGCCAGCAGTGGGCTGGACAGGGGCTATGGCTACACCTTC

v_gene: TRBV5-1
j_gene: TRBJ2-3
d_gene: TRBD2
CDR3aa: CASSLLAGLTDTQYF
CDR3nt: TGCGCCAGCAGCCTTCTAGCGGGACTCACAGATACGCAGTATTTT

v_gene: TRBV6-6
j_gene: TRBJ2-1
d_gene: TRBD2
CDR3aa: CASNRGGLEEQFF
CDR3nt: TGTGCCAGTAATAGGGGAGGGTTGGAAGAGCAGTTCTTC

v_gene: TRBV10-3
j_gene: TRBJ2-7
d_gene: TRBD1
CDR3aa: CAISEQGPFYEQYF
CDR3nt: TGTGCCATCAGTGAACAGGGGCCCTTCTACGAGCAGTACTTC

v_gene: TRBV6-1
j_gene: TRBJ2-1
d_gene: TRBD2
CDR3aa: CASSEGGREFDEQFF
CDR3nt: TGTGCCAGCAGTGAGGGCGGGAGGGAGTTCGATGAGCAGTTCTTC

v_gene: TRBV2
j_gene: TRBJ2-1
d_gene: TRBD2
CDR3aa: CASSAGGRARDEQFF
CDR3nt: TGTGCCAGCAGTGCGGGCGGGAGGGCCCGGGATGAGCAGTTCTTC

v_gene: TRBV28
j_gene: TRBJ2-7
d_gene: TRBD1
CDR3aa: CASSLSGQAYEQYF
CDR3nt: TGTGCCAGCAGTTTATCGGGACAGGCCTACGAGCAGTACTTC

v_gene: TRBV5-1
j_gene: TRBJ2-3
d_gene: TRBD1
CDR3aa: CASSLRDRGRNTQYF
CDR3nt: TGCGCCAGCAGCCTCCGGGACAGGGGGCGGAATACGCAGTATTTT